This TCR beta chain derives from a study of blood T cell repertoires in COVID-19. The wider study: Acute and convalescent COVID-19 specimens originated in the United States, Italy and Spain.

CDR3 length: 15 amino acids. The germline V gene has CDR1 SGHNT and CDR2 YYREEE (reference sequence). The V segment lost 0 bases and the J segment 8 bases; nucleotides outside the gene matches: 6. Per the authors' pipeline: Reference gene primer amplification in the assay estimated nucleated cell counts. Profiled with immunoSEQ multiplex PCR; TCRdb holds only in-frame clones, not every one. V, J and clone size are those of that table, while D and trimming were read from the DNA. The table includes under 65,000 clones, 90% to 95% detected once. Sequenced sample: peripheral blood. The sequence came from a human donor in a cohort sampled during active COVID-19. The J gene is TRBJ1-2, the V gene TRBV5-4; 11 positions match TRBD1. Here the CDR3 DNA reads TGTGCCAGCAGCTTGGATAGGACAGGGGGCAAGGGCTACACCTTC. This codes for CASSLDRTGGKGYTF.